This T cell receptor (beta chain) was recorded in a study of shared clonotypes between healthy human individuals. Study-wide results and limits: Rarefaction showed sorted-subset sequencing was incomplete despite large depth. Clonotypes not shared had lower generation probabilities than those common to all four donors.

The junction had 6 bases not matched to a gene; V was cut back by 3 bases and J by 2 bases. This CDR3 comprises 16 residues. Germline CDR1 WSHSY, CDR2 SAAADI. This clone occurred once. What it binds is unknown. The assay was immunoSEQ multiplex PCR, and TCRdb's table has in-frame clones only and misses some. The table records hundreds of thousands of clones, 90% to 97% of them present only once. Division of CD4+ cells produced a CD45RA+ naive subset and a CD45RA-negative memory subset. The TCR sequence derives from a woman aged 30 to 39 in good health. The sequenced sample consisted of naive CD4+ T cells sorted from blood. Subset given: CD45RA+ positively selected. The V and J genes are TRBV10-2 and TRBJ2-7, with 11 bases aligning to TRBD2. CDR3 residues: CASSEGTSGQAYEQYF. CDR3 bases: TGCGCCAGCAGTGAAGGGACTAGCGGTCAAGCCTACGAGCAGTACTTC.